Each of the 18 T cell receptor beta chains below was sequenced from the same sample in a study of blood T cell repertoires in COVID-19. The table came from immunoSEQ multiplex PCR; TCRdb's copy has only in-frame clones and leaves some out. The sample holds around 130,000 clones, about 81% seen once. Sequenced input: peripheral blood. The receptors were gathered from a woman older than 75 with acute or convalescent COVID-19.

The gene calls are TRBV7-8 and TRBJ2-7, with a possible D match to TRBD1 (6 bases). From germline, CDR1 is SGHVS and CDR2 FQNEAQ. Between the trimmed V and J ends, which lost 2 bases and 3 bases, there was a span of 8 bases. The CDR3 is 13 residues long. The CDR3 bases are TGTGCCAGCAGCTTAACACAGGGCTACGAGCAGTACTTC. Residues: CASSLTQGYEQYF. Full variable domain (remainder filled in from reference TRBV7-8 and TRBJ2-7): GAGVSQSPRYKVAKRGQDVALRCDPISGHVSLFWYQQALGQGPEFLTYFQNEAQLDKSGLPSDRFFAERPEGSVSTLKIQRTQQEDSAVYLCASSLTQGYEQYFGPGTRLTVT.

This chain connects TRBV7-6 to TRBJ2-7; no clear D. CDR3 length: 14 amino acids. V gave up 5 bases and J gave up 2 bases, with 13 bases separating them. Germline V gene sequence: CDR1 SGHVS, CDR2 FNYEAQ. The CDR3 here is CASSLRPSTYEQYF. The CDR3, as DNA: TGTGCCAGCAGCCTCCGCCCCTCTACCTACGAGCAGTACTTC.

This sequence joins TRBV6-5 and TRBJ1-6, with 7 bases aligning to TRBD1. This CDR3 spans 15 amino acids. Germline V gene lookup returns CDR1 MNHEY and CDR2 SVGAGI. V shed 2 bases, J shed 8 bases, and the junction held 6 bases outside the gene matches. This CDR3 reads CASSYDGTADSPLHF. The CDR3 DNA is TGTGCCAGCAGTTACGACGGGACAGCCGATTCACCCCTCCACTTT.

The rearrangement uses TRBV5-1 and TRBJ2-5, with TRBD1 as a possible D gene (6 bases). Trimming stripped 0 bases from V and 1 base from J, with 7 bases between. CDR1 and CDR2 (germline): SGHRS, YFSETQ. This CDR3 has 14 residues. The CDR3 loop reads CASSLGTAQETQYF. Written as DNA, the CDR3 is TGCGCCAGCAGCTTGGGGACAGCCCAAGAGACCCAGTACTTC.

DNA for the CDR3: TGTGCCAGCAGCTTTGGCCTAGCCGCCTACGAGCAGTACTTC. Its translation: CASSFGLAAYEQYF. The chain combines TRBV5-6 with TRBJ2-7; D possibly corresponds to TRBD2 (5 bases). V lost 2 bases, J lost 2 bases, and 11 bases lay in between. This CDR3 contains 14 residues. In germline, CDR1 is SGHDT, CDR2 YYEEEE.

The chain joins TRBV10-3 to TRBJ2-1; 16 bases fit TRBD2. The V gene's germline CDR1 is ENHRY and CDR2 SYGVKD. The trim removed 0 bases at V and 2 bases at J, leaving 4 bases unmatched. The CDR3 covers 19 residues. CDR3 DNA sequence: TGTGCCATCAGTGAGTCGAGGGGGACTAGCGGGAGGGCCTACAATGAGCAGTTCTTC. Protein sequence: CAISESRGTSGRAYNEQFF.

The chain employs TRBV4-1 and TRBJ1-3; D is uncertain. Germline lookup yields CDR1 MGHRA and CDR2 YSYEKL. V gave up 3 bases and J gave up 1 base, with 19 bases separating them. This CDR3 spans 18 amino acids. This CDR3 is CASSHPVAGRRSGNTIYF. As DNA, the CDR3 is TGCGCCAGCAGCCACCCCGTCGCAGGCAGGCGTTCTGGAAACACCATATATTTT.

J is TRBJ1-2 and V is TRBV15, with D maybe TRBD1 (6 bases). The CDR3 has 13 residues. V shed 11 bases and J shed 3 bases, with 16 bases lying between them. Germline lookup yields CDR1 LNHNV and CDR2 YYDKDF (reference sequence). CDR3 bases: TGTGCCGCGGGGGCAGGGAGTGACTATGGCTACACCTTC. Amino acid sequence: CAAGAGSDYGYTF.

This chain connects TRBV4-2 to TRBJ2-5; 11 bases map to TRBD2. Trimming took 4 bases from V and 1 from J; bases not matched to a gene: 2. The germline V gene encodes CDR1 LGHNA and CDR2 YNFKEQ. The CDR3 spans 15 residues. CDR3 in DNA: TGTGCCAGCAGCCTTAGCGGGGGGGCCCAAGAGACCCAGTACTTC. Protein sequence: CASSLSGGAQETQYF.

The chain has TRBV7-2 and TRBJ1-5; unclear D gene. Deletions cut 5 bases from V and 2 bases from J, with 19 bases between. The V gene's germline CDR1 is SGHTA and CDR2 FQGNSA. The CDR3 has 17 amino acids. The CDR3 DNA sequence: TGTGCCAGCAGCCGGTGGGCGCGGGCCGGGGGCAATCAGCCCCAGCATTTT. It codes for CASSRWARAGGNQPQHF.

The CDR3 is CASSPDSAKNIQYF. The CDR3 bases are TGTGCCAGCAGCCCGGACTCAGCCAAAAACATTCAGTACTTC. This chain connects TRBV5-4 to TRBJ2-4, with D perhaps TRBD2 (5 bases). The CDR3 consists of 14 residues. The germline V and J ends were trimmed by 4 bases and 0 bases, with 8 bases remaining between them. Germline V lookup: CDR1 SGHNT, CDR2 YYREEE (reference sequence).

This rearrangement joins TRBV5-1 to TRBJ2-5; 8 nucleotides agree with TRBD2. J lost 1 base, V lost 5 bases, and 4 bases had no gene match. This CDR3 is built from 14 residues. Germline V CDR1 and CDR2: SGHRS, YFSETQ. The CDR3 bases are TGCGCCAGCAGATGGGGGACTAGCCAAGAGACCCAGTACTTC. This translates into CASRWGTSQETQYF.

The chain uses TRBV28 and TRBJ2-1; D perhaps matches TRBD2 (6 bases). CDR1 and CDR2 from the germline V gene are MDHEN and SYDVKM. The V end was cut by 3 bases, the J end by 5 bases, with 17 bases between. The CDR3 spans 16 residues. CDR3: CASSFGFGAGNNEQFF. The CDR3 coding sequence is TGTGCCAGCAGTTTTGGTTTTGGGGCGGGGAACAATGAGCAGTTCTTC.

The CDR3 nucleotides are TGTGCCAGCAGTTTTTTAGGGGTCGGAAACACCATATATTTT. Its protein product is CASSFLGVGNTIYF. The rearrangement links TRBV28 to TRBJ1-3, with D perhaps matching TRBD1 (5 bases). CDR1 and CDR2 from the germline V gene are MDHEN and SYDVKM. V was clipped by 3 bases and J by 4 bases, with 10 bases between them. The CDR3 sequence is 14 residues long.

V gene TRBV10-2 combines with J gene TRBJ1-3, with a possible D match to TRBD1 (6 bases). The length of the CDR3 is 14 residues. V gave up 8 bases and J gave up 0 bases, with 11 bases separating them. CDR1 is WSHSY and CDR2 is SAAADI in the germline V gene. Here the CDR3 DNA reads TGCGCCAGCGAGGCAGGGGACTCTGGAAACACCATATATTTT. The encoded protein is CASEAGDSGNTIYF.

The gene calls are TRBV5-5 and TRBJ2-3, with D possibly being TRBD2 (5 bases). V was clipped by 3 bases and J by 6 bases, with 14 bases between them. The CDR3 consists of 14 residues. Germline CDR1 SGHKS, CDR2 YYEKEE (reference sequence). CDR3: CASSSEGRMDTQYF. In DNA, the CDR3 is TGTGCCAGCAGCTCAGAGGGTAGGATGGATACGCAGTATTTT.

There are a few counts of this clone. This rearrangement joins TRBV20-1 to TRBJ2-5; TRBD2 matches at 11 bases. Germline lookup yields CDR1 DFQATT and CDR2 SNEGSKA (reference sequence). The CDR3 covers 15 residues. The junction had 12 bases not matched to a gene; V was cut back by 3 bases and J by 9 bases. The CDR3 sequence: CSASPHSGGALSQYF. CDR3 nucleotides: TGCAGTGCTAGTCCCCATAGCGGGGGGGCCCTCTCCCAGTACTTC.

V gene TRBV5-1 combines with J gene TRBJ2-2; TRBD2 aligns across 7 bases. The CDR3 runs to 16 residues. V lost 3 bases, J lost 5 bases, and 10 bases stayed unmatched. CDR1 is SGHRS and CDR2 is YFSETQ in the germline V gene. CDR3 residues: CASSSLAVAGTGELFF. For the CDR3, the DNA is TGCGCCAGCAGCTCCCTAGCGGTCGCGGGAACCGGGGAGCTGTTTTTT. Full variable domain (outside the CDR3, taken from reference TRBV5-1 and TRBJ2-2): KAGVTQTPRYLIKTRGQQVTLSCSPISGHRSVSWYQQTPGQGLQFLFEYFSETQRNKGNFPGRFSGRQFSNSRSEMNVSTLELGDSALYLCASSSLAVAGTGELFFGEGSRLTVL.